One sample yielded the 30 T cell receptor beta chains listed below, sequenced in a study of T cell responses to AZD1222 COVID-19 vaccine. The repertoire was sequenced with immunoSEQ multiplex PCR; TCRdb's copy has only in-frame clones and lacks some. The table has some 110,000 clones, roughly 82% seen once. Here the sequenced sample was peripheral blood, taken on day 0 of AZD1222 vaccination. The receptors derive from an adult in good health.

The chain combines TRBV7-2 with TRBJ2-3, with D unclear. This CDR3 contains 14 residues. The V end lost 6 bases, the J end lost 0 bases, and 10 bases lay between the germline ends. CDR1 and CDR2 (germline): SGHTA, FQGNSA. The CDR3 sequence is CASRIAGSTDTQYF. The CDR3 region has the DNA TGTGCCAGCAGGATAGCCGGGAGCACAGATACGCAGTATTTT.

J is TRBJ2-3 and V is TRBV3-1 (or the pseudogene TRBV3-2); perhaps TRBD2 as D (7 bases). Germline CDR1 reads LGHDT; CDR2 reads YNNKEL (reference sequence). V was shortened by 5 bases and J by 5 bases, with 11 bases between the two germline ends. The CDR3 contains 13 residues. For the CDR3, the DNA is TGTGCCAGCAGCTGGGGGGGCCGAGATACGCAGTATTTT. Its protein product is CASSWGGRDTQYF.

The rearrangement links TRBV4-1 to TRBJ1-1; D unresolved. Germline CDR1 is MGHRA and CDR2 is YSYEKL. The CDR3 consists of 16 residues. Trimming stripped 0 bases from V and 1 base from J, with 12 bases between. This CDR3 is CASSQEITRTNTEAFF. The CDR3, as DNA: TGCGCCAGCAGCCAAGAGATCACAAGAACGAACACTGAAGCTTTCTTT.

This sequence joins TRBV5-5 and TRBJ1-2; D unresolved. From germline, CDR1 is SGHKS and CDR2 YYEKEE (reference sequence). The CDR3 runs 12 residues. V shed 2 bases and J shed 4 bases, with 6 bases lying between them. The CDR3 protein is CASSFHSYGYTF. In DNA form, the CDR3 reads TGTGCCAGCAGCTTCCATTCCTATGGCTACACCTTC.

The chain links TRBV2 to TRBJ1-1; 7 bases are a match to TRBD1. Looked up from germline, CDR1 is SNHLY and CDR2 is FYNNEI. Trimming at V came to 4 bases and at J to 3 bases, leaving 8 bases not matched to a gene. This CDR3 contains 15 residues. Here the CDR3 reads CASSGQGGEYTEAFF. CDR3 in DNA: TGTGCCAGCAGTGGACAGGGAGGTGAGTACACTGAAGCTTTCTTT.

The CDR3 here is CASSRTVNQPQHF. The CDR3 DNA reads TGTGCCAGCAGCCGGACGGTCAATCAGCCCCAGCATTTT. The genes are TRBV6-5 and TRBJ1-5; D is unclear. Trimming removed 6 bases from V and 3 bases from J, with 9 bases in between. Germline lookup yields CDR1 MNHEY and CDR2 SVGAGI. The CDR3 contains 13 residues.

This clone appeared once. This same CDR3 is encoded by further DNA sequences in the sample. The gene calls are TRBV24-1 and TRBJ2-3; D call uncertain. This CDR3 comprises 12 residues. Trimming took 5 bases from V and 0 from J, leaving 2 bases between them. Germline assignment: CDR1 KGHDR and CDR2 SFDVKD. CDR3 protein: CATSASTDTQYF. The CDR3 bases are TGTGCCACCAGTGCGAGCACAGATACGCAGTATTTT.

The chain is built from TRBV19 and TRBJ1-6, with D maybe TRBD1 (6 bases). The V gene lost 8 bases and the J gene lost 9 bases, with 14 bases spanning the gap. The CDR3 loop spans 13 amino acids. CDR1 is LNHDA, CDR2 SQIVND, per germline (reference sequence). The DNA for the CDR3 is TGTGCCAGTGCTACAGGGCGTGTTTCACCCCTCCACTTT. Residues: CASATGRVSPLHF.

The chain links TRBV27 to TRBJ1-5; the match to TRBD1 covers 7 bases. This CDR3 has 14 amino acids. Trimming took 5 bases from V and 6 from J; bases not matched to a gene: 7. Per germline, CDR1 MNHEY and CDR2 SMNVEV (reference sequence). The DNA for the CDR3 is TGTGCCAGCAGTAAACAGGGGCCCGGTCAGCCCCAGCATTTT. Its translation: CASSKQGPGQPQHF.

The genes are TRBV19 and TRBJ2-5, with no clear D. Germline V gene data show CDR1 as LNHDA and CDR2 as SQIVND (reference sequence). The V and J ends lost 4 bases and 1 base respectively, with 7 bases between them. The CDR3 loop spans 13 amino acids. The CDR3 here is CASSTVGQETQYF. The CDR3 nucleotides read TGTGCCAGTAGTACAGTTGGCCAAGAGACCCAGTACTTC.

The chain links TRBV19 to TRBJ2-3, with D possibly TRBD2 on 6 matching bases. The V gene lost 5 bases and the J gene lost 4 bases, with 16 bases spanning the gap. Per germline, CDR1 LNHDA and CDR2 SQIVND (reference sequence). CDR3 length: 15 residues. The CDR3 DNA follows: TGTGCCAGTAGTCTAAGACTAGGGCCCCCAGATACGCAGTATTTT. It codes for CASSLRLGPPDTQYF. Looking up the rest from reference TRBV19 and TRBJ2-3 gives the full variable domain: DGGITQSPKYLFRKEGQNVTLSCEQNLNHDAMYWYRQDPGQGLRLIYYSQIVNDFQKGDIAEGYSVSREKKESFPLTVTSAQKNPTAFYLCASSLRLGPPDTQYFGPGTRLTVL.

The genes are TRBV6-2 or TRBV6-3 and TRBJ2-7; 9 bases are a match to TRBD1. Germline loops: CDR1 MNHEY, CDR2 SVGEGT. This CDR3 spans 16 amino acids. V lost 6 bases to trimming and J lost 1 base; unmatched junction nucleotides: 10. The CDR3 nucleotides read TGTGCCAGCAGCTCATCCGGGACAGGGTCTTCCTACGAGCAGTACTTC. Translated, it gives CASSSSGTGSSYEQYF.

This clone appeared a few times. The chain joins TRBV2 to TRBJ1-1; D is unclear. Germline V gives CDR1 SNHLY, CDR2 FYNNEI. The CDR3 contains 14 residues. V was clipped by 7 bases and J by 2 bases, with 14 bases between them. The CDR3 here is CASKVGLPNTEAFF. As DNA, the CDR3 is TGTGCCAGCAAAGTAGGACTGCCCAACACTGAAGCTTTCTTT.

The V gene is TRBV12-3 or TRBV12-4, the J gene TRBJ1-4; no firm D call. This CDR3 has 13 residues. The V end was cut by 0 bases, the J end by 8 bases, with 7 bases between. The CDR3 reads CASSLAEGEKLFF. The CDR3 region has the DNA TGTGCCAGCAGTTTAGCGGAAGGGGAAAAACTGTTTTTT.

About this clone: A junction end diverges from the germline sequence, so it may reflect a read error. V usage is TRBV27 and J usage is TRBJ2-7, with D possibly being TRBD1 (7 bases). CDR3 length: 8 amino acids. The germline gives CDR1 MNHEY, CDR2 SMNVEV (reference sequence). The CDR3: CASSQGGF. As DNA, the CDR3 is TGTGCCAGCAGCCAGGGGGGCTTC.

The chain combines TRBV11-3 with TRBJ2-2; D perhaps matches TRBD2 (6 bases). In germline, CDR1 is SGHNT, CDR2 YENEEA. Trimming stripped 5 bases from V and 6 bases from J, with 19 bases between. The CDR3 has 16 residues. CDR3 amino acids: CASSRRDRGRSGELFF. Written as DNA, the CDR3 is TGTGCCAGCAGCAGACGGGATCGGGGGAGGTCCGGGGAGCTGTTTTTT.

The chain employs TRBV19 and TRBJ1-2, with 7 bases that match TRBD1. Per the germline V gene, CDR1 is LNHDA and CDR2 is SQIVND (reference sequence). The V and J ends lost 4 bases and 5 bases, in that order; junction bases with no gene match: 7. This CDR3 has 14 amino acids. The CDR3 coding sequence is TGTGCCAGTAGTAGGAGGGGGACAGAATATGGCTACACCTTC. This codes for CASSRRGTEYGYTF.

This CDR3 is CASSYGQTTEAFF. CDR3 bases: TGTGCCAGCAGTTACGGGCAGACTACTGAAGCTTTCTTT. The chain is built from TRBV6-2 or TRBV6-3 and TRBJ1-1; no definite D call. The CDR3 runs 13 residues. Germline lookup yields CDR1 MNHEY and CDR2 SVGEGT. Trimming pared 2 bases from V and 5 bases from J, leaving 9 bases between.

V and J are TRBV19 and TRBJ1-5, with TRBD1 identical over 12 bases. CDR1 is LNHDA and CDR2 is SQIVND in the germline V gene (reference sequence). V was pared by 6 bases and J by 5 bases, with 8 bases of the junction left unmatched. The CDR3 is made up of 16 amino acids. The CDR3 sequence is CASRTQGQGAHQPQHF. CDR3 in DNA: TGTGCCAGTAGGACCCAGGGACAGGGGGCGCATCAGCCCCAGCATTTT.

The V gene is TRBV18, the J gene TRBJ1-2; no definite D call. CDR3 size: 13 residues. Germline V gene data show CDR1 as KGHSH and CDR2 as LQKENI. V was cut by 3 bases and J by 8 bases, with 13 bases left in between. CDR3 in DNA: TGTGCCAGCTCACCGCCGGGAAAGGGAGGCTACACCTTC. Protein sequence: CASSPPGKGGYTF.

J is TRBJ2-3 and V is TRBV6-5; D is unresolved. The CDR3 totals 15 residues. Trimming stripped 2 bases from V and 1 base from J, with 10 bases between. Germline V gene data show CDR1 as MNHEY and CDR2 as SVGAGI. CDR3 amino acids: CASSYDTSRTDTQYF. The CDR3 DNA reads TGTGCCAGCAGTTACGACACTTCTCGCACAGATACGCAGTATTTT.

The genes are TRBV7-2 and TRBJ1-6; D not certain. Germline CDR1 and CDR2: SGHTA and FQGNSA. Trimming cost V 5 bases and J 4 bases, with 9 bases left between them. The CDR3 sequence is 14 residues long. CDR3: CASSLTSYNSPLHF. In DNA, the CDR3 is TGTGCCAGCAGCCTGACAAGTTATAATTCACCCCTCCACTTT.

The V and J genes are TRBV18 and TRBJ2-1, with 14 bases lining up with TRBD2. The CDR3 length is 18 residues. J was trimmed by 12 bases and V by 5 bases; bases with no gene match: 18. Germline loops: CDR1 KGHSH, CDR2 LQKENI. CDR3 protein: CASSSNSLPGLAGASQFF. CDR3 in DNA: TGTGCCAGCTCATCCAACTCTCTTCCGGGACTAGCGGGGGCTTCGCAGTTCTTC.

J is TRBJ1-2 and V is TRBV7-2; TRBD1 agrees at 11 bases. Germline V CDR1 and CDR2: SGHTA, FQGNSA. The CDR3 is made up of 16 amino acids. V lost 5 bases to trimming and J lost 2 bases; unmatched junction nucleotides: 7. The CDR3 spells CASSRGTGGTNYGYTF. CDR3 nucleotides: TGTGCCAGCAGCCGCGGGACAGGGGGGACCAACTATGGCTACACCTTC.

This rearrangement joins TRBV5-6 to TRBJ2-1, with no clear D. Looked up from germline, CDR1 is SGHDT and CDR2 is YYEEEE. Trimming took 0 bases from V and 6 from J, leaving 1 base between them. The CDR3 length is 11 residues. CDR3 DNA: TGTGCCAGCAGCTTGGCCAATGAGCAGTTCTTC. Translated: CASSLANEQFF.

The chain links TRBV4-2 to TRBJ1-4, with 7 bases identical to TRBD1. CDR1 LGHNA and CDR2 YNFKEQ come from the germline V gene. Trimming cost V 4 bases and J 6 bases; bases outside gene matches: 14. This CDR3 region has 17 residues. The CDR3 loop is CASSLRDSTIVDEKLFF. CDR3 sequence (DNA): TGTGCCAGCAGCCTACGGGACAGTACGATTGTGGATGAAAAACTGTTTTTT.

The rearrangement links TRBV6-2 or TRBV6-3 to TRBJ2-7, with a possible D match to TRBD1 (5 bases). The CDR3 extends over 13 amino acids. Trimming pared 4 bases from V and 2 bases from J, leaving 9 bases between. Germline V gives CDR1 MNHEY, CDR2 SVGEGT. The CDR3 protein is CASSWGRTYEQYF. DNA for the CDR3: TGTGCCAGCAGTTGGGGCAGGACCTACGAGCAGTACTTC.

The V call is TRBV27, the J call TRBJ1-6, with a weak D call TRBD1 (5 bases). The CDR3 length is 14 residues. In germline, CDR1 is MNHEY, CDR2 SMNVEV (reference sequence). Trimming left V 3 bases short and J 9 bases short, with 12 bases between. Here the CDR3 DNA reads TGTGCCAGCAGTTTGAGCAGGGAGGGTTCACCCCTCCACTTT. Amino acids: CASSLSREGSPLHF.

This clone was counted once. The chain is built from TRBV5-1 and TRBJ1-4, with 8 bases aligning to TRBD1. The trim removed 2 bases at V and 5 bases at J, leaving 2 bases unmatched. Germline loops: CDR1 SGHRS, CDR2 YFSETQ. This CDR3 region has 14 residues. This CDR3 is CASSLRTGNEKLFF. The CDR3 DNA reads TGCGCCAGCAGCTTAAGGACAGGGAATGAAAAACTGTTTTTT.

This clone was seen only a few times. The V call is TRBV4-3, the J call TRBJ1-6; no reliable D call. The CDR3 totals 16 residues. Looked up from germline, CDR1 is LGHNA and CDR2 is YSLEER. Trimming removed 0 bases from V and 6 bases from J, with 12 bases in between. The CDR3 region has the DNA TGCGCCAGCAGCCAAGAAAGAAATCCTTCTAATTCACCCCTCCACTTT. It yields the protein CASSQERNPSNSPLHF.